The 13 T cell receptor beta chains given below trace back to one sample, sequenced in a study of cytomegalovirus exposure and HLA in healthy donors. PCR primers comprised 60 Vbeta and 13 Jbeta primers. Sequencing was performed with immunoSEQ multiplex PCR; in TCRdb, only in-frame clones are kept and a portion is missing. The sample carries roughly 200,000 clones, 70% to 90% recorded once. Source material: PBMCs. These receptors were taken from a woman in her twenties or thirties in good health and CMV-seronegative.

V and J are TRBV28 and TRBJ2-7; TRBD1 matches at 11 bases. V trimming: 3 bases; J trimming: 5 bases; junction bases outside the gene matches: 3. Germline CDR1 is MDHEN and CDR2 is SYDVKM. The CDR3 has 14 residues. The CDR3 is CASSFRTGGDEQYF. CDR3 DNA sequence: TGTGCCAGCAGTTTCCGGACAGGGGGCGACGAGCAGTACTTC.

The table lists this clone with a count of one. One junction end does not reproduce the germline sequence, and a read error may be involved. This chain connects TRBV7-9 to TRBJ2-7; no clear D. The CDR3 runs to 11 residues. Germline CDR1 SEHNR, CDR2 FQNEAQ (reference sequence). CDR3 residues: CTSSLNYEQYF. CDR3 sequence (DNA): TGTACCAGCAGCCTTAATTACGAGCAGTACTTC.

This clone has just a few counts. The rearrangement links TRBV4-1 to TRBJ2-3, with 10 bases lining up with TRBD2. The CDR3 sequence is 18 residues long. Trimming removed 4 bases from V and 4 bases from J; junction bases left unmatched: 14. Germline loops: CDR1 MGHRA, CDR2 YSYEKL. In DNA, the CDR3 is TGCGCCAGCAGCCCGCTGTACAAGCGGGAGGGAGTCCCAGATACGCAGTATTTT. Translation gives CASSPLYKREGVPDTQYF.

The genes are TRBV18 and TRBJ2-1, with 12 bases identical to TRBD2. The CDR3 covers 18 residues. V was clipped by 4 bases and J by 0 bases; unmatched bases: 7. Germline values: CDR1 KGHSH, CDR2 LQKENI. The DNA for the CDR3 is TGTGCCAGCTCACAAAAGGGACTAGCGGGTCTCTCCTACAATGAGCAGTTCTTC. This sequence encodes CASSQKGLAGLSYNEQFF.

This chain uses TRBV6-5 with TRBJ2-7, with 8 bases matching TRBD1. CDR1 is MNHEY, CDR2 SVGAGI, per germline. Germline trimming cut 5 bases from V and 7 bases from J; bases unmatched to any gene: 4. This CDR3 is 12 amino acids long. The DNA of the CDR3 is TGTGCCAGCAGTAGGACAGGGCGAGAGCAGTACTTC. It specifies CASSRTGREQYF.

The rearrangement links TRBV5-6 to TRBJ2-1, with 7 bases identical to TRBD1. Looked up from germline, CDR1 is SGHDT and CDR2 is YYEEEE. J gave up 4 bases and V 1 base, and 11 bases lay outside the gene matches. The CDR3 is made up of 17 amino acids. The CDR3 loop is CASSLLWDRLSYNEQFF. In DNA form, the CDR3 reads TGTGCCAGCAGCTTGTTATGGGACAGACTATCTTACAATGAGCAGTTCTTC.

This clone was seen only once. The chain is built from TRBV19 and TRBJ2-4; D is possibly TRBD2 (5 bases). The V end was cut by 2 bases, the J end by 1 base, with 9 bases between. The length of the CDR3 is 15 residues. Germline V lookup: CDR1 LNHDA, CDR2 SQIVND (reference sequence). This CDR3 reads CASSIPWEAKNIQYF. DNA for the CDR3: TGTGCCAGTAGTATACCTTGGGAGGCCAAAAACATTCAGTACTTC.

This chain links TRBV5-1 with TRBJ1-2; the match to TRBD1 covers 10 bases. After removal of 4 bases from V and 8 bases from J, the junction contained 5 bases not matched to a gene. Germline CDR1 SGHRS, CDR2 YFSETQ. This CDR3 has 13 amino acids. CDR3 residues: CASSLRTGGGYTF. CDR3 coding DNA: TGCGCCAGCAGCCTGAGGACAGGGGGAGGCTACACCTTC.

This clone was detected only a few times. The chain uses TRBV5-1 and TRBJ2-5; 9 nucleotides line up with TRBD2. The CDR3 has 15 residues. The J segment lost 6 bases and the V segment lost 5 bases, leaving 11 bases of the junction unmatched. CDR1 and CDR2 (germline): SGHRS, YFSETQ. The CDR3 loop is CASSPRGGASQTQYF. CDR3 nucleotide sequence: TGCGCCAGCAGTCCCCGCGGGGGGGCCTCGCAGACCCAGTACTTC. Variable domain in full (rest from reference TRBV5-1 and TRBJ2-5): KAGVTQTPRYLIKTRGQQVTLSCSPISGHRSVSWYQQTPGQGLQFLFEYFSETQRNKGNFPGRFSGRQFSNSRSEMNVSTLELGDSALYLCASSPRGGASQTQYFGPGTRLLVL.

V gene TRBV5-6 combines with J gene TRBJ1-2; D is possibly TRBD1 (6 bases). This CDR3 has 13 residues. The V end lost 7 bases, the J end lost 5 bases, and 15 bases lay between the germline ends. Germline V lookup: CDR1 SGHDT, CDR2 YYEEEE. CDR3 nucleotides: TGTGCCAGCCTCCCCACAGGGCGGTATGGCTACACCTTC. As protein: CASLPTGRYGYTF.

This chain uses TRBV19 with TRBJ2-1, with TRBD2 identical over 15 bases. V lost 5 bases, J lost 9 bases, and 2 bases stayed unmatched. From germline, CDR1 is LNHDA and CDR2 SQIVND (reference sequence). CDR3 length equals 14 residues. The CDR3 protein is CASSPGLAGGEQFF. CDR3 in DNA: TGTGCCAGTAGTCCGGGACTAGCGGGGGGTGAGCAGTTCTTC.

The V call is TRBV2, the J call TRBJ2-2; tentatively, D is TRBD2 (5 bases). CDR1 and CDR2 from the germline V gene are SNHLY and FYNNEI. V shed 5 bases and J shed 5 bases, with 9 bases lying between them. The CDR3 loop spans 13 amino acids. The chain's CDR3 is CASSSTGTGELFF. The CDR3 coding sequence is TGTGCCAGCAGTAGTACGGGGACCGGGGAGCTGTTTTTT.

This clone has just one count. The chain combines TRBV6-5 with TRBJ2-3, with unresolved D. This CDR3 spans 13 amino acids. CDR1 MNHEY and CDR2 SVGAGI come from the germline V gene. V dropped 5 bases and J dropped 0 bases, with 6 bases sitting between them. The CDR3 loop is CASSRHSTDTQYF. DNA for the CDR3: TGTGCCAGCAGTCGACACAGCACAGATACGCAGTATTTT.